This T cell receptor beta chain is drawn from a study of control samples from healthy donors and cancer patients. Sequenced by immunoSEQ multiplex PCR; TCRdb stores in-frame clones only, minus some. The sample holds around 43,000 clones, 90% to 95% seen once. This clone was recorded a few times. The receptor's source is a woman aged 45-65 years in good health. The sequenced material came from blood.

In DNA, the CDR3 is TGTGCCAGCAGTTTGGCCTCTGGAAACACCATATATTTT. This codes for CASSLASGNTIYF. The V and J genes are TRBV12-3 or TRBV12-4 and TRBJ1-3; D remains ambiguous. Trimming cost V 3 bases and J 0 bases, with 3 bases left between them. CDR3 length: 13 amino acids.